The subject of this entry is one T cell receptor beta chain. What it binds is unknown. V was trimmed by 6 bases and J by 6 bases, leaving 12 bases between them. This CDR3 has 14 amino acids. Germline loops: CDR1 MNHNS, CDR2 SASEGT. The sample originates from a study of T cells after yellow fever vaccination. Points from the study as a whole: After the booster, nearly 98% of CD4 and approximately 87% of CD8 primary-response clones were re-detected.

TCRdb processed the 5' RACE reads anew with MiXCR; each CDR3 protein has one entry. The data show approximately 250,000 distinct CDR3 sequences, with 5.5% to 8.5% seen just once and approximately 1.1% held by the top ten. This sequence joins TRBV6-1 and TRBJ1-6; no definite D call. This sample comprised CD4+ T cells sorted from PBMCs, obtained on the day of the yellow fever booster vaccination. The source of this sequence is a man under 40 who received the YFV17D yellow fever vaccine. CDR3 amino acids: CASSKWTFNSPLHF. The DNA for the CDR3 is TGTGCCAGCAGCAAATGGACCTTTAATTCACCCCTCCACTTT.